Listed below are T cell receptor beta chains from one sample, sequenced in a study of PD-1 blockade in classical Hodgkin lymphoma. The data were produced by immunoSEQ multiplex PCR, yet TCRdb's version contains in-frame clones alone and is incomplete. The table records approximately 70,000 clones, roughly 91% of them present only once. The source was peripheral blood mononuclear cells (PBMCs), collected at baseline. The receptor set was obtained from a human donor with classical Hodgkin lymphoma. Both conserved end residues are part of each CDR3. A D gene is named only where the DNA matches it firmly. Where a row states a size, it is once, few, many or the class of an expanded clone; other rows omit it.

>-|TRBJ2-2|TRBV19|TRBD1
TGTGCCAGTAGTCCTCCCCGACAGGGTGGGGACACCGGGGAGCTGTTTTTT
CASSPPRQGGDTGELFF
>-|TRBJ2-1|TRBV7-3|-
TGTGCCAGCAGCTTAGGCGGGAACTCCTACAATGAGCAGTTCTTC
CASSLGGNSYNEQFF
>-|TRBJ1-4|TRBV11-2|-
TGTGCCAGCAGCTTAGATCCCTCACTGGAAAAACTGTTTTTT
CASSLDPSLEKLFF
>-|TRBJ2-7|TRBV9|-
TGTGCCAGCAGCGTAGCTACAGACAGCTCCTACGAGCAGTACTTC
CASSVATDSSYEQYF
>once|TRBJ2-7|TRBV7-2|-
TGTGCCAGCAGCTTAGGTGTAGGGACCTCCTACGAGCAGTACTTC
CASSLGVGTSYEQYF
>-|TRBJ1-1|TRBV13|-
TGTGCCAGCAGCCAAACGGGCACGAACACTGAAGCTTTCTTT
CASSQTGTNTEAFF
>-|TRBJ1-2|TRBV9|-
TGTGCCAGCAGCGCCTCCGGGACACCGGGGGGCTATGGCTACACCTTC
CASSASGTPGGYGYTF
>-|TRBJ2-5|TRBV7-9|TRBD2
TGTGCCAGCAGCTCCGTAGTGGGACTAGCGGGAATCCAAGAGACCCAGTACTTC
CASSSVVGLAGIQETQYF
>-|TRBJ2-2|TRBV9|-
TGTGCCAGCAGCGTAGAAGCGAGGGTGACCGGGGAGCTGTTTTTT
CASSVEARVTGELFF
>-|TRBJ2-7|TRBV19|-
TGTGCCAGTAGTATAGGGCAAGGGGACTACGAGCAGTACTTC
CASSIGQGDYEQYF
>once|TRBJ2-7|TRBV27|TRBD2
TGTGCCAGCAGTCCCGGGACTAGCGGGAGTGCTACCGAGCAGTACTTC
CASSPGTSGSATEQYF
>-|TRBJ1-5|TRBV6-5|-
TGTGCCAGCAGTTACGGGACGCGAGATCAGCCCCAGCATTTT
CASSYGTRDQPQHF
>-|TRBJ2-7|TRBV6-5|TRBD1
TGTGCCAGCAGCTACAGGGGCCTCCCGGTTTACGAGCAGTACTTC
CASSYRGLPVYEQYF
>-|TRBJ2-4|TRBV19|TRBD2
TGTGCCAGTAGTATACAGGGCGGGAGGCAGGATGGCATTCAGTACTTC
CASSIQGGRQDGIQYF
>-|TRBJ1-3|TRBV6-1|TRBD1
TGTGCCCAAAAGACAGGGTCCGGAAACACCATATATTTT
CAQKTGSGNTIYF
>-|TRBJ2-3|TRBV7-3|-
TGTGCCAGCAGCTTGAAGGGGGGAGTGGGCACAGATACGCAGTATTTT
CASSLKGGVGTDTQYF
>-|TRBJ2-7|TRBV18|TRBD1
TGTGCCAGCTCACCACAGGGACAGGGATCCTACGAGCAGTACTTC
CASSPQGQGSYEQYF
>-|TRBJ1-2|TRBV30|-
TGTGCCTGGGCCAGTACTTCGCCTAGCGGCTACACCTTC
CAWASTSPSGYTF
>few|TRBJ1-2|TRBV2|-
TGTGCCAGCAGTGACTTTAACAGGCGACCTCTCTATGGCTACACCTTC
CASSDFNRRPLYGYTF
>-|TRBJ2-7|TRBV14|-
TGTGCCAGCAGCCAAGATTTTGAGGGCAGCTCCTACGAGCAGTACTTC
CASSQDFEGSSYEQYF
>-|TRBJ1-3|TRBV4-1|-
TGCGCCAGCAGCCAAGGCTCAGGACAGTTATCTGGAAACACCATATATTTT
CASSQGSGQLSGNTIYF
>-|TRBJ1-5|TRBV2|-
TGTGCCAGCAGTGCGAGCCTTTGGAGGACACAGCCCCAGCATTTT
CASSASLWRTQPQHF
>-|TRBJ2-3|TRBV4-2|-
TGTGCCAGCAGCCCCCGAGATCCTAGCACAGATACGCAGTATTTT
CASSPRDPSTDTQYF
>-|TRBJ1-5|TRBV6-4|-
TGTGCCAGCAGTGGGGTAAGACAGGCCCAACCTAGCAATCAGCCCCAGCATTTT
CASSGVRQAQPSNQPQHF
>-|TRBJ2-1|TRBV9|TRBD2
TGTGCCAGCAGCAGCAGCCCGGGACTAGCGGGGGGGCCGAACAATGAGCAGTTCTTC
CASSSSPGLAGGPNNEQFF
>-|TRBJ2-3|TRBV6-5|-
TGTGCCAGCAGCCAAGTTGGGGATACGCAGTATTTT
CASSQVGDTQYF
>-|TRBJ2-2|TRBV19|-
TGTGCCAGTAGTATCGGAGGGTCCGGGGAGCTGTTTTTT
CASSIGGSGELFF
>-|TRBJ2-7|TRBV7-8|TRBD1
TGTGCCAGCAGCTTAAAAAATACAGGGGGCTACGAGCAGTACTTC
CASSLKNTGGYEQYF
>-|TRBJ1-2|TRBV19|-
TGTGCCAGTAAGCGGGCCCCTGTTCGTGATGGCTACACCTTC
CASKRAPVRDGYTF
>-|TRBJ2-7|TRBV27|TRBD1
TGTGCCAGCAGTGAGGGGGCAGGGGAGATGTACGAGCAGTACTTC
CASSEGAGEMYEQYF
>-|TRBJ2-5|TRBV30|TRBD2
TGTGCCTGGAGTGTAGGACTAGCGGGGGGGCGTTGGGCCCAGTACTTC
CAWSVGLAGGRWAQYF
>-|TRBJ2-6|TRBV7-2|-
TGTGCCAGCAGCCCCACCGGGGGGCGATCTGGGGCCAACGTCCTGACTTTC
CASSPTGGRSGANVLTF
>-|TRBJ2-3|TRBV27|TRBD2
TGTGCCACCCGGGACTATAGTACAGATACGCAGTATTTT
CATRDYSTDTQYF
>few|TRBJ2-7|TRBV4-2|-
TGTGCCAGCAGCCAAGATGGGGGTACCTACGAGCAGTACTTC
CASSQDGGTYEQYF
>-|TRBJ1-5|TRBV18|TRBD1
TGTGCCAGCTCAGCCGACAGGGGAGGTAATCAGCCCCAGCATTTT
CASSADRGGNQPQHF
>-|TRBJ2-5|TRBV4-2|-
TGTGCCAGCAGCCAACACGCAGGCGGAGCCCAAGAGACCCAGTACTTC
CASSQHAGGAQETQYF
>-|TRBJ2-2|TRBV9|-
TGTGCCAGCAGCGTAGCTCGACAGGAGAACACCGGGGAGCTGTTTTTT
CASSVARQENTGELFF
>-|TRBJ2-7|TRBV2|-
TGTGCCAGCATGAGTCAGAAAGCCTACGAGCAGTACTTC
CASMSQKAYEQYF
>-|TRBJ2-2|TRBV29-1|TRBD2
TGCAGCGTTGAAACCGGGGGGGCAAGAGCCGGGGAGCTGTTTTTT
CSVETGGARAGELFF
>-|TRBJ2-3|TRBV2|TRBD2
TGTGCCAGCAGTGCCCTAGGCTGGGTAGGGTTGCTAGCGGGGGCAGATACGCAGTATTTT
CASSALGWVGLLAGADTQYF
>-|TRBJ1-5|TRBV6-1|TRBD1
TGTGCCAGTAGGACAGGGCGAAATCAGCCCCAGCATTTT
CASRTGRNQPQHF
>once|TRBJ2-7|TRBV7-9|-
TGTGCCAGCGAGAAGCCAGGGCCTTACGAGCAGTACTTC
CASEKPGPYEQYF
>-|TRBJ2-2|TRBV6-6|TRBD1
TGTGCCAGCAAAAGTCCGGGACAGGCGGACACCGGGGAGCTGTTTTTT
CASKSPGQADTGELFF
>-|TRBJ1-2|TRBV4-1|-
TGCGCCAGCAGCCAAGATCATTGGGAAGCAGACAACTATGGCTACACCTTC
CASSQDHWEADNYGYTF
>-|TRBJ2-7|TRBV7-2|-
TGTGCCAGCAGCTGGATCTCGCGGGAAGATCCCTACGAGCAGTACTTC
CASSWISREDPYEQYF
>-|TRBJ1-1|TRBV4-3|-
TGCGCCAGCAGCCGAAAAGGGGCACGGGACTCGGCCACTGAAGCTTTCTTT
CASSRKGARDSATEAFF
>-|TRBJ2-7|TRBV6-6|-
TGTGCCAGCAGTTGGGGCCGAATCTACGAGCAGTACTTC
CASSWGRIYEQYF
>-|TRBJ2-2|TRBV2|-
TGTGCCAGCAGCCTTCCCCCGAACACCGGGGAGCTGTTTTTT
CASSLPPNTGELFF
>once|TRBJ2-5|TRBV6-1|-
TGTGCCAGCTCCCTCGTGGAGACCCAGTACTTC
CASSLVETQYF
>-|TRBJ1-1|TRBV30|TRBD1
TGTGCCTGGAGGACAGGGCGATATGAACGGACTGAAGCTTTCTTT
CAWRTGRYERTEAFF
>-|TRBJ2-7|TRBV2|-
TGTGCCAGCAACGCTTGGGGCACGGTGGCAGGTACGACCTACGAGCAGTACTTC
CASNAWGTVAGTTYEQYF
>-|TRBJ1-1|TRBV7-3|-
TGTGCCAGCAGCGCGGGACATGGGCTCACTGAAGCTTTCTTT
CASSAGHGLTEAFF